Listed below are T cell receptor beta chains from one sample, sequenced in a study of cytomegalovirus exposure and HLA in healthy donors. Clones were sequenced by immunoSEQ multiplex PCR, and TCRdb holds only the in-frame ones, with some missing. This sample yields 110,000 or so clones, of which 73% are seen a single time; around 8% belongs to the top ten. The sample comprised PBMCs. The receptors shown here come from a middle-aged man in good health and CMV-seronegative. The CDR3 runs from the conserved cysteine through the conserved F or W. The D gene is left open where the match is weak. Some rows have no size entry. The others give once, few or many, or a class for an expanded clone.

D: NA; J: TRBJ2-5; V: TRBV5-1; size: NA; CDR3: CASSLTGRRETQYF; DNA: TGCGCCAGCAGCCTCACAGGGAGACGGGAGACCCAGTACTTC
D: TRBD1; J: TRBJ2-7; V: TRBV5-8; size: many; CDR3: CASSLAPGQGHEQYF; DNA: TGTGCCAGCAGCTTGGCCCCGGGACAGGGCCACGAGCAGTACTTC
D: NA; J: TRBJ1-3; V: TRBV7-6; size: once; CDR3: CASSLVGASGNTIYF; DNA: TGTGCCAGCAGCTTAGTGGGGGCATCCGGAAACACCATATATTTT
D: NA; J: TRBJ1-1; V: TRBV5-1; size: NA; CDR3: CASIEGAEAFF; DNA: TGCGCCAGCATCGAGGGCGCTGAAGCTTTCTTT
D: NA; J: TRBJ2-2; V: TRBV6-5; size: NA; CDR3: CASSHGQGNGELFF; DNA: TGTGCCAGCAGCCACGGCCAGGGGAACGGGGAGCTGTTTTTT
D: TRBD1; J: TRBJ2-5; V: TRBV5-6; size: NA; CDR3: CASSLGTEETQYF; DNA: TGTGCCAGCAGCCTCGGGACAGAAGAGACCCAGTACTTC
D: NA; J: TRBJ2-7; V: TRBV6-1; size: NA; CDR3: CASSARDEQYF; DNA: TGTGCCAGCAGTGCACGGGACGAGCAGTACTTC
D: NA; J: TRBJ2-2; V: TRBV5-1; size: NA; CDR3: CASSPRQDRNTGELFF; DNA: TGCGCCAGCAGCCCCCGGCAGGACAGGAACACCGGGGAGCTGTTTTTT
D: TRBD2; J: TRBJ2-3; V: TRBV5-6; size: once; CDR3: CASSLRTTSGATDTQYF; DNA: TGTGCCAGCAGCTTAAGGACAACTAGCGGGGCCACAGATACGCAGTATTTT
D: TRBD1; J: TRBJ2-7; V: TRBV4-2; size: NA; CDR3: CASSLTPRDRGFVEQYF; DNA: TGTGCCAGCAGCCTCACTCCCCGGGACAGGGGTTTTGTCGAGCAGTACTTC
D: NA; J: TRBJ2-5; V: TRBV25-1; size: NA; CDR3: CASSDLRRIQETQYF; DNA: TGTGCCAGCAGTGACCTTAGGAGGATCCAAGAGACCCAGTACTTC
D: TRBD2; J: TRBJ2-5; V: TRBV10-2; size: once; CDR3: CASLPRRGLELQETQYF; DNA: TGCGCCAGCCTGCCGCGGCGGGGACTAGAATTACAAGAGACCCAGTACTTC
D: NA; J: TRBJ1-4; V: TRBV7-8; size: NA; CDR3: CASSLASWEGEKLFF; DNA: TGTGCCAGCAGCTTAGCGAGTTGGGAGGGGGAAAAACTGTTTTTT
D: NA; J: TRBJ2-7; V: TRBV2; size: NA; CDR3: CASSTAGEQYF; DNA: TGTGCCAGCAGTACGGCGGGGGAGCAGTACTTC
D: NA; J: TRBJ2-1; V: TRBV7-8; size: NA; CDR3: CASSLAGSAYNEQFF; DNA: TGTGCCAGCAGCTTAGCCGGGAGCGCCTACAATGAGCAGTTCTTC
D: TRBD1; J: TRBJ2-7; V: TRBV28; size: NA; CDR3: CASRHGTGSPYEQYF; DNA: TGTGCCAGCAGACACGGGACAGGGTCCCCCTACGAGCAGTACTTC
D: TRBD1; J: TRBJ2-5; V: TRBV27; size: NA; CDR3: CASSLRTGPFQETQYF; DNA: TGTGCCAGCAGTTTGCGGACAGGACCCTTCCAAGAGACCCAGTACTTC
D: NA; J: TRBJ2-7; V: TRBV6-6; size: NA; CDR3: CASSYSIRQGSYEQYF; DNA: TGTGCCAGCAGTTACTCGATACGTCAGGGTTCCTACGAGCAGTACTTC
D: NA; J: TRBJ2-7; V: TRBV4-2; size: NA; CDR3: CASSLRNRATEQYF; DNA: TGTGCCAGCAGCCTCCGGAACAGGGCCACCGAGCAGTACTTC
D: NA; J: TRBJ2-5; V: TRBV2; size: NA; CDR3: CASKVQGLRETQYF; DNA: TGTGCCAGCAAGGTTCAGGGCTTGAGAGAGACCCAGTACTTC
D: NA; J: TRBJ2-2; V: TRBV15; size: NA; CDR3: CATSRDGDSDTGELFF; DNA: TGTGCCACCAGCAGAGATGGGGACTCGGACACCGGGGAGCTGTTTTTT
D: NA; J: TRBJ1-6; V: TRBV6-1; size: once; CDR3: CASSEGGWQASEPLHF; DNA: TGTGCCAGCAGTGAAGGAGGGTGGCAGGCCTCCGAACCCCTCCACTTT
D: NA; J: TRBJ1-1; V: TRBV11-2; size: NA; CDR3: CASSLMGQLGNTEAFF; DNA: TGTGCCAGCAGCTTAATGGGCCAGCTCGGGAACACTGAAGCTTTCTTT
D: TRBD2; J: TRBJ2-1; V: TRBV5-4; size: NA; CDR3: CASTGGGGRLDEQFF; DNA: TGTGCCAGCACCGGCGGGGGGGGCCGGTTGGATGAGCAGTTCTTC
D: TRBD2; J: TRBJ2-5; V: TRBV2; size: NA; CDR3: CASSGMAGGQETQYF; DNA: TGTGCCAGCAGTGGCATGGCGGGGGGCCAAGAGACCCAGTACTTC
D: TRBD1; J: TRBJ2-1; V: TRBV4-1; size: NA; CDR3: CASSQAGQGNEQFF; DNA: TGCGCCAGCAGCCAAGCTGGACAGGGAAATGAGCAGTTCTTC
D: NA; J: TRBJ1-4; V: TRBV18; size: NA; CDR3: CASSPSQVNEKLFF; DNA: TGTGCCAGCTCACCTTCCCAGGTTAATGAAAAACTGTTTTTT
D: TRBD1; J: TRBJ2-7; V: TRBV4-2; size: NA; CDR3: CASSQEDRGPYEQYF; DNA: TGTGCCAGCAGCCAAGAAGACAGGGGCCCCTACGAGCAGTACTTC
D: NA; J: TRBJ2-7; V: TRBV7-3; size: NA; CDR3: CASSLEGDEQYF; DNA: TGTGCCAGCAGCTTAGAGGGTGACGAGCAGTACTTC
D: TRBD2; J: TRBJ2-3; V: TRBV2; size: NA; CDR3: CASSEARGGRGVRTDTQYF; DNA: TGTGCCAGCAGTGAAGCGCGGGGGGGTCGAGGGGTGCGCACAGATACGCAGTATTTT
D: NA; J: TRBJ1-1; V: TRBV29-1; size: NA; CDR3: CSVEDPTYRAFF; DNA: TGCAGCGTTGAAGATCCGACATACCGAGCTTTCTTT
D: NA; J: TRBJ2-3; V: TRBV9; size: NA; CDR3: CASSVTPTSTDTQYF; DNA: TGTGCCAGCAGCGTAACCCCAACTAGCACAGATACGCAGTATTTT
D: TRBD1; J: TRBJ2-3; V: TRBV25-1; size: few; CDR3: CASTWDRGSADTQYF; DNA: TGTGCCAGCACCTGGGACAGGGGTAGCGCAGATACGCAGTATTTT
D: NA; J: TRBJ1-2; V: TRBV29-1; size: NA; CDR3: CSVQGFSSGYPF; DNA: TGCAGCGTCCAGGGTTTTTCCTCTGGCTACCCCTTC
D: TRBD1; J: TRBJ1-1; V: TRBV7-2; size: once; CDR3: CASSLASGGISEAFF; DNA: TGTGCCAGCAGCTTAGCTTCAGGGGGAATTTCTGAAGCTTTCTTT
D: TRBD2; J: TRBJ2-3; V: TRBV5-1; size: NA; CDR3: CASSLAGSTDTQYF; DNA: TGCGCCAGCAGCTTAGCGGGGAGCACAGATACGCAGTATTTT